This TCR beta chain was identified during a study of OX40 agonist ivuxolimab in advanced cancers. In the study overall: Eligibility rules accepted prior anti-PD-1, anti-PD-L1 or anti-CTLA-4 therapy, and around 38% had some. Three patients showed partial responses: one hepatocellular carcinoma and two cutaneous melanoma cases.

Measured with immunoSEQ multiplex PCR; TCRdb has only the in-frame clones, and not every one. The data hold 77,000 or so clones, with nearly 90% observed a single time. Trimming took 5 bases from V and 4 from J, leaving 14 bases between them. This CDR3 is built from 15 residues. Germline V gene lookup returns CDR1 SGHNT and CDR2 YENEEA. This clone was observed once. Its target is unknown. Findings and caveats of the study: There were also nonresponders showing low normalized T-cell clonal expansion. CD4+ and CD8+ blood T cells expanded clonally by week 6 at 0.1 to 3.0 mg/kg.

The sample here was CD4+ or CD8+ T cells sorted from blood, taken in a trial of the OX40 agonist ivuxolimab. This sequence was found in an adult with an advanced solid tumor such as melanoma, head and neck, liver or kidney cancer. The V gene is TRBV11-3, the J gene TRBJ2-2, with TRBD2 as a possible D gene (6 bases). CDR3 coding DNA: TGTGCCAGCAGCCCCTACGCCGGGGGCACCGGGGAGCTGTTTTTT. Translated: CASSPYAGGTGELFF. The full variable domain, with the rest looked up from reference TRBV11-3 and TRBJ2-2, is EAGVVQSPRYKIIEKKQPVAFWCNPISGHNTLYWYLQNLGQGPELLIRYENEEAVDDSQLPKDRFSAERLKGVDSTLKIQPAELGDSAVYLCASSPYAGGTGELFFGEGSRLTVL.